The 21 T cell receptor beta chains reported below all come from one sample, sequenced in a study of blood T cell repertoires in COVID-19. This table comes from immunoSEQ multiplex PCR, and its TCRdb copy is limited to in-frame clones, with some not included. The sample has about 280,000 clones, around 90% seen once. Sequenced sample: peripheral blood. These receptors originate from a man aged 50-59 years with acute or convalescent COVID-19.

The V gene is TRBV5-1, the J gene TRBJ2-6; TRBD1 matches 8 bases. The V gene's germline CDR1 is SGHRS and CDR2 YFSETQ. J gave up 3 bases and V 4 bases, and 6 bases lay outside the gene matches. The CDR3 runs to 16 residues. The CDR3 coding sequence is TGCGCCAGCAGCAAGGACAGGGACCTTGGGGCCAACGTCCTGACTTTC. It yields the protein CASSKDRDLGANVLTF.

Here the CDR3 DNA reads TGTGCCAGCAGCCCGGAGTCCGGGAAACGGTGGGAGACCCAGTACTTC. Its translation: CASSPESGKRWETQYF. This rearrangement joins TRBV7-9 to TRBJ2-5; D is perhaps TRBD2 (5 bases). Deletions cut 5 bases from V and 5 bases from J, with 21 bases between. The CDR3 is 16 amino acids. Germline CDR1 SEHNR, CDR2 FQNEAQ (reference sequence). Together with reference TRBV7-9 and TRBJ2-5, the CDR3 gives the full variable domain: DTGVSQNPRHKITKRGQNVTFRCDPISEHNRLYWYRQTLGQGPEFLTYFQNEAQLEKSRLLSDRFSAERPKGSFSTLEIQRTEQGDSAMYLCASSPESGKRWETQYFGPGTRLLVL.

This chain uses TRBV12-3 or TRBV12-4 with TRBJ1-6; the D is unclear. Trimming took 6 bases from V and 9 from J, leaving 12 bases between them. The CDR3 runs 13 residues. Here the CDR3 reads CASSLKAGSPLHF. The CDR3, as DNA: TGTGCCAGCAGCCTGAAGGCAGGTTCACCCCTCCACTTT.

V usage is TRBV30 and J usage is TRBJ2-7; weak D call: TRBD1 (6 bases). The CDR3 has 13 amino acids. Germline V gene data show CDR1 as GTSNPN and CDR2 as SVGIG (reference sequence). The V end lost 3 bases, the J end lost 0 bases, and 9 bases lay between the germline ends. As DNA, the CDR3 is TGTGCCTGGAGCAGGGGAAGCTCCTACGAGCAGTACTTC. Its translation is CAWSRGSSYEQYF.

The J gene is TRBJ2-2, the V gene TRBV5-1; D possibly corresponds to TRBD1 (5 bases). Trimming left V 5 bases short and J 0 bases short, with 17 bases between. This CDR3 has 17 residues. Germline loops: CDR1 SGHRS, CDR2 YFSETQ. This CDR3 reads CASSRDSLKSNTGELFF. CDR3 in DNA: TGCGCCAGCAGTCGAGACAGCCTAAAATCGAACACCGGGGAGCTGTTTTTT.

The rearrangement uses TRBV30 and TRBJ1-1; 7 nucleotides agree with TRBD1. V gave up 6 bases and J gave up 3 bases; unmatched junction bases: 10. Germline V gene lookup returns CDR1 GTSNPN and CDR2 SVGIG (reference sequence). The CDR3 spans 14 residues. The DNA for the CDR3 is TGTGCCTGCCTACGACAGGGTAGGTACACTGAAGCTTTCTTT. Its translation: CACLRQGRYTEAFF.

V usage is TRBV27 and J usage is TRBJ2-3, with 7 nucleotides matching TRBD2. This CDR3 is built from 16 residues. Germline V gene data show CDR1 as MNHEY and CDR2 as SMNVEV (reference sequence). Unmatched junction bases numbered 10, after V lost 5 bases and J lost 2 bases. The CDR3 is CASSPLGGGYTDTQYF. Written as DNA, the CDR3 is TGTGCCAGCAGTCCCCTTGGCGGGGGATACACAGATACGCAGTATTTT.

Written as DNA, the CDR3 is TGTGCCAGCAGCTCACCCCGACAGGGGGCTGACGAGCAGTACTTC. Translation: CASSSPRQGADEQYF. The chain employs TRBV7-2 and TRBJ2-7; 10 positions agree with TRBD1. Germline CDR1 is SGHTA and CDR2 is FQGNSA. The V gene end was trimmed by 4 bases and the J gene end by 5 bases; junction bases not matched to a gene: 8. This CDR3 spans 15 amino acids.

The chain couples TRBV25-1 to TRBJ1-1, with 9 bases fitting TRBD1. Per germline, CDR1 MGHDK and CDR2 SYGVNS. Trimming removed 0 bases from V and 8 bases from J; junction bases left unmatched: 10. The CDR3 totals 16 residues. The CDR3 DNA sequence: TGTGCCAGCAGTGAATATTGGGACAGGGATCGGACGGAAGCTTTCTTT. It is translated as CASSEYWDRDRTEAFF.

J is TRBJ2-7 and V is TRBV6-5, with TRBD1 matching 8 bases. With 5 bases clipped from V and 2 bases from J, the junction kept 5 bases outside the gene matches. Germline assignment: CDR1 MNHEY and CDR2 SVGAGI. The CDR3 is 14 residues long. As DNA, the CDR3 is TGTGCCAGCAGTCCCACAGGGGGTCCCTACGAGCAGTACTTC. This encodes CASSPTGGPYEQYF.

This clone was seen only once. This rearrangement joins TRBV9 to TRBJ2-7; 7 nucleotides align to TRBD1. V lost 5 bases, J lost 1 base, and 6 bases stayed unmatched. Germline assignment: CDR1 SGDLS and CDR2 YYNGEE. The CDR3 covers 14 residues. The CDR3 DNA follows: TGTGCCAGCAGGGGAAGGACAGGTTCCTACGAGCAGTACTTC. This encodes CASRGRTGSYEQYF.

The chain carries TRBV5-1 and TRBJ2-1, with a weak D call TRBD2 (6 bases). V gave up 4 bases and J gave up 6 bases, with 17 bases separating them. The germline CDR1 and CDR2 sequences are SGHRS and YFSETQ. This CDR3 spans 15 amino acids. The CDR3 protein is CASSPDLPGGNEQFF. In DNA, the CDR3 is TGCGCCAGCAGCCCGGACCTACCCGGGGGCAATGAGCAGTTCTTC.

This clone showed up just once. J is TRBJ2-7 and V is TRBV28; 8 bases fit TRBD2. Germline loops: CDR1 MDHEN, CDR2 SYDVKM. J was trimmed by 2 bases and V by 5 bases; bases with no gene match: 14. The length of the CDR3 is 17 residues. The CDR3 DNA sequence: TGTGCCAGCAGTCTTTTCGGGGGGGGCGTACTTGCCTACGAGCAGTACTTC. Amino acid sequence: CASSLFGGGVLAYEQYF. Combining the CDR3 with reference TRBV28 and TRBJ2-7 gives the whole variable domain DVKVTQSSRYLVKRTGEKVFLECVQDMDHENMFWYRQDPGLGLRLIYFSYDVKMKEKGDIPEGYSVSREKKERFSLILESASTNQTSMYLCASSLFGGGVLAYEQYFGPGTRLTVT.

V is TRBV7-6 and J is TRBJ2-5, with D hard to call. V was trimmed by 1 base and J by 1 base, leaving 10 bases between them. CDR1 is SGHVS, CDR2 FNYEAQ, per germline. There are 15 residues in the CDR3. CDR3 protein: CASSLEVRGQETQYF. The CDR3 DNA sequence: TGTGCCAGCAGCTTAGAGGTTAGAGGCCAAGAGACCCAGTACTTC.

The chain carries TRBV18 and TRBJ1-5; TRBD1 is a possible D gene (5 bases). CDR1 and CDR2 (germline): KGHSH, LQKENI. V was cut by 3 bases and J by 1 base, with 10 bases left in between. The CDR3 consists of 15 residues. This chain's CDR3 is CASSPAGQSNQPQHF. CDR3 nucleotides: TGTGCCAGCTCACCGGCAGGGCAGAGCAATCAGCCCCAGCATTTT.

The rearrangement joins TRBV6-2 or TRBV6-3 to TRBJ2-3; 10 positions match TRBD2. The CDR3 has 16 residues. Trimming removed 0 bases from V and 1 base from J; junction bases left unmatched: 1. Germline V gene lookup returns CDR1 MNHEY and CDR2 SVGEGT. CDR3 in amino acids: CASSYSSGGGTDTQYF. The DNA of the CDR3 is TGTGCCAGCAGTTACTCGAGCGGGGGGGGCACAGATACGCAGTATTTT.

The chain couples TRBV14 to TRBJ2-3; TRBD2 is a possible D gene (6 bases). There are 14 residues in the CDR3. Germline CDR1 SGHDN, CDR2 FVKESK. Trimming shortened V by 4 bases and J by 2 bases, and 10 bases separated the two germline ends. The CDR3 region is CASSRTSNTDTQYF. The CDR3 DNA is TGTGCCAGCAGCCGAACTAGCAACACAGATACGCAGTATTTT. The complete variable domain, with remaining parts taken from reference TRBV14 and TRBJ2-3, reads EAGVTQFPSHSVIEKGQTVTLRCDPISGHDNLYWYRRVMGKEIKFLLHFVKESKQDESGMPNNRFLAERTGGTYSTLKVQPAELEDSGVYFCASSRTSNTDTQYFGPGTRLTVL.

The chain combines TRBV19 with TRBJ2-2, with TRBD1 matching 11 bases. Germline lookup yields CDR1 LNHDA and CDR2 SQIVND (reference sequence). With 7 bases clipped from V and 4 bases from J, the junction kept 11 bases outside the gene matches. This CDR3 has 17 residues. The CDR3 sequence: CASTTTRDRGITGELFF. CDR3 nucleotides: TGTGCCAGTACCACTACCCGGGACAGGGGGATCACCGGGGAGCTGTTTTTT.

The V and J genes are TRBV7-8 and TRBJ1-2, with unresolved D. The CDR3 runs 13 residues. V lost 3 bases, J lost 8 bases, and 13 bases lay in between. In germline, CDR1 is SGHVS, CDR2 FQNEAQ. CDR3 DNA sequence: TGTGCCAGCAGCTTCGTACGGGGAGACGGCTACACCTTC. Translation: CASSFVRGDGYTF.

The chain employs TRBV4-1 and TRBJ2-3; 8 bases align to TRBD1. V was pared by 3 bases and J by 0 bases, with 5 bases of the junction left unmatched. The CDR3 covers 16 residues. Germline V gene lookup returns CDR1 MGHRA and CDR2 YSYEKL. CDR3 in DNA: TGCGCCAGCAGCCACCCGACAGGGGATAGCACAGATACGCAGTATTTT. It yields the protein CASSHPTGDSTDTQYF.

The chain employs TRBV14 and TRBJ1-6, with TRBD1 matching 10 bases. Germline lookup yields CDR1 SGHDN and CDR2 FVKESK. V lost 3 bases and J lost 8; bases outside the gene matches: 4. This CDR3 spans 15 amino acids. The CDR3 DNA reads TGTGCCAGCAGCCACCTGGGACAGGGGTATTCACCCCTCCACTTT. Translation gives CASSHLGQGYSPLHF.